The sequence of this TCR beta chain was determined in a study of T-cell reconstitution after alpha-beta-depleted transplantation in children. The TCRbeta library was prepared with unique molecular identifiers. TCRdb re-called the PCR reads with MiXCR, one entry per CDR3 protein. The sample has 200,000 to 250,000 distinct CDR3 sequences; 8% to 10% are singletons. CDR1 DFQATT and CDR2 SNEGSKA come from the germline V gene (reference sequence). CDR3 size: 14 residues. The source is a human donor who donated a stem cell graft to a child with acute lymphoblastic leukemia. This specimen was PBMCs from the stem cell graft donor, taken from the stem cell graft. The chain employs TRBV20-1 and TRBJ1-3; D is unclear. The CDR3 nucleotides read TGCAGCCTAGGACGGGGAGGCACCGGAAACACCATATATTTT. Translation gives CSLGRGGTGNTIYF.